The rows below give T cell receptor beta chains drawn from one sample of a study of blood T cell repertoires in COVID-19. Libraries were prepared by immunoSEQ multiplex PCR; TCRdb keeps only in-frame clonotypes and omits some of them. This sample has under 65,000 clones; less than 90% occur once, and the top ten carry over 1%. The source material was peripheral blood. The receptor set was obtained from a man aged 55 to 70 with acute or convalescent COVID-19. Each CDR3 is given with its conserved first and last residue. The D gene is left open where the match is weak. Expanded clones get a size class; other rows say once, few or many, or leave the size out.

TRBD1	-	TRBV13	TRBJ1-2	CASSLGQGGYTF	TGTGCCAGCAGCTTGGGACAGGGTGGCTACACCTTC
-	-	TRBV10-3	TRBJ1-2	CAISETHNREWYGYTF	TGTGCCATCAGTGAAACTCATAACAGGGAGTGGTATGGCTACACCTTC
-	-	TRBV6-6	TRBJ2-1	CASSSGTTYNEQFF	TGTGCCAGCAGCTCCGGGACAACCTACAATGAGCAGTTCTTC
TRBD1	-	TRBV6-5	TRBJ2-5	CASSYTLQGAGKTQYF	TGTGCCAGCAGTTACACGCTACAGGGGGCAGGGAAGACCCAGTACTTC
-	-	TRBV28	TRBJ2-6	CASSETGLSGANVLTF	TGTGCCAGCAGTGAGACAGGTTTATCTGGGGCCAACGTCCTGACTTTC
TRBD1	once	TRBV7-9	TRBJ1-1	CASSLQGAAAEAFF	TGTGCCAGCAGCCTCCAGGGGGCAGCCGCTGAAGCTTTCTTT
TRBD2	-	TRBV7-9	TRBJ2-5	CASSRLAGQETQYF	TGTGCCAGCAGCCGACTAGCGGGGCAAGAGACCCAGTACTTC
-	-	TRBV10-3	TRBJ2-3	CAIRRGVDTDTQYF	TGTGCCATCAGGCGCGGGGTGGACACAGATACGCAGTATTTT
-	-	TRBV20-1	TRBJ1-1	CSAPKGGEAFF	TGCAGTGCCCCGAAAGGAGGAGAAGCTTTCTTT
TRBD1	-	TRBV19	TRBJ1-5	CASVRGTVVSNQPQHF	TGTGCCAGCGTACGTGGGACAGTCGTTAGCAATCAGCCCCAGCATTTT
TRBD2	-	TRBV3-1/TRBV3-2	TRBJ2-1	CASSQESGGGNEQFF	TGTGCCAGCAGCCAAGAGTCGGGAGGGGGCAATGAGCAGTTCTTC
-	medium-sized	TRBV4-2	TRBJ1-1	CASSQGDSEMNTEAFF	TGTGCCAGCAGCCAAGGAGATTCCGAAATGAACACTGAAGCTTTCTTT
TRBD1	-	TRBV9	TRBJ1-2	CASSPGTDYGYTF	TGTGCCAGCAGCCCGGGGACAGACTATGGCTACACCTTC
TRBD1	-	TRBV5-1	TRBJ2-1	CASSFRQGAGEQFF	TGCGCCAGCAGCTTCCGACAGGGGGCAGGGGAGCAGTTCTTC
TRBD2	-	TRBV19	TRBJ2-1	CASSIDLLAGNNNEQFF	TGTGCCAGTAGTATAGATCTCCTAGCGGGGAATAACAATGAGCAGTTCTTC
-	-	TRBV10-1	TRBJ1-1	CASSESAGFFMTEAFF	TGCGCCAGCAGTGAGTCGGCAGGGTTTTTTATGACTGAAGCTTTCTTT
-	-	TRBV29-1	TRBJ2-3	CSVVGAGDTQYF	TGCAGCGTTGTGGGGGCCGGGGATACGCAGTATTTT
TRBD1	-	TRBV6-5	TRBJ2-7	CASTGQGRREQYF	TGTGCCAGCACGGGACAGGGGCGCCGCGAGCAGTACTTC
-	-	TRBV6-5	TRBJ1-1	CASRGGGVAFF	TGTGCCAGCAGGGGGGGTGGAGTAGCTTTCTTT
-	once	TRBV7-2	TRBJ2-2	CASSLSAPRVGGELFF	TGTGCCAGCAGCTTATCCGCTCCCAGGGTCGGTGGGGAGCTGTTTTTT
-	-	TRBV13	TRBJ1-3	CASTTDTGNTIYF	TGTGCCAGCACAACGGACACTGGAAACACCATATATTTT
TRBD1	few	TRBV3-1/TRBV3-2	TRBJ2-3	CASSPTGGTDTQYF	TGTGCCAGCAGCCCCACAGGGGGCACAGATACGCAGTATTTT
TRBD1	few	TRBV6-4	TRBJ2-3	CASSDRGLATDTQYF	TGTGCCAGCAGTGACAGGGGGCTGGCGACAGATACGCAGTATTTT
-	once	TRBV4-1	TRBJ2-7	CASSQVWGRPTLSYEQYF	TGCGCCAGCAGCCAAGTCTGGGGGCGGCCTACCCTAAGCTACGAGCAGTACTTC
-	-	TRBV28	TRBJ1-5	CASRLPGRGNQPQHF	TGTGCCAGCAGACTTCCGGGAAGGGGCAATCAGCCCCAGCATTTT
TRBD2	-	TRBV5-4	TRBJ2-5	CASSLGGRVREETQYF	TGTGCCAGCAGCTTGGGCGGGAGGGTCCGGGAAGAGACCCAGTACTTC
TRBD1	-	TRBV28	TRBJ1-1	CASSPPGQGNEAFF	TGTGCCAGCAGCCCCCCGGGACAGGGCAATGAAGCTTTCTTT
TRBD1	-	TRBV2	TRBJ1-2	CASSKTGTEYGYTF	TGTGCCAGCAGTAAGACCGGGACAGAGTATGGCTACACCTTC
-	-	TRBV9	TRBJ1-6	CASSINAGGNSPLHF	TGTGCCAGCAGCATCAACGCCGGTGGTAATTCACCCCTCCACTTT
-	-	TRBV7-2	TRBJ1-2	CASSVAEWTVLGGYTF	TGTGCCAGCAGCGTCGCAGAGTGGACAGTCCTGGGGGGCTACACCTTC